These 14 T cell receptor beta chains came from one sample sequenced in a study of cytomegalovirus exposure and HLA in healthy donors. Use of 60 Vbeta and 13 Jbeta primers characterized the PCR. Assay used: immunoSEQ multiplex PCR; TCRdb lists only in-frame clones, some missing. Among roughly 100,000 clones listed, 75% to 85% were seen once. Input material: PBMCs. These receptors came from a woman under 30 in good health and CMV-seropositive.

DNA for the CDR3: TGTGCCAGCAGCGTTGGGGACAGACAAGAAGAGACCCAGTACTTC. Residues: CASSVGDRQEETQYF. The chain employs TRBV7-3 and TRBJ2-5, with 7 bases identical to TRBD1. This CDR3 region has 15 residues. Germline V gene data show CDR1 as SGHTA and CDR2 as FQGTGA. V shed 5 bases and J 3 bases; nucleotides not matched to a gene: 9.

This rearrangement joins TRBV2 to TRBJ2-1; unclear D gene. The CDR3 has 16 amino acids. Germline-derived CDR1 and CDR2 are SNHLY and FYNNEI. The V end was cut by 3 bases, the J end by 1 base, with 13 bases between. The CDR3 DNA is TGTGCCAGCAGTGATCGTGGGCGATCTTCCTACAATGAGCAGTTCTTC. It encodes CASSDRGRSSYNEQFF.

The V and J genes are TRBV19 and TRBJ1-5; no firm D call. CDR3 length equals 12 residues. Germline loops: CDR1 LNHDA, CDR2 SQIVND (reference sequence). V lost 3 bases and J lost 9, with 9 bases in between. Here the CDR3 DNA reads TGTGCCAGTAGTATCGGCGGTGGGCCCCAGCATTTT. The encoded protein is CASSIGGGPQHF.

The rearrangement joins TRBV5-8 to TRBJ1-1; D gene unclear. Trimming left V 3 bases short and J 3 bases short, with 15 bases between. The CDR3 length is 15 residues. From germline, CDR1 is SGHTS and CDR2 YDEGEE. CDR3 nucleotides: TGTGCCAGCAGCTGCCCCCAGGAATTATACACTGAAGCTTTCTTT. Translated: CASSCPQELYTEAFF.

This clone was seen only a few times. The chain couples TRBV14 to TRBJ1-1; 8 bases match TRBD1. The junction had 8 bases not matched to a gene; V was cut back by 6 bases and J by 5 bases. This CDR3 comprises 14 residues. Germline V CDR1 and CDR2: SGHDN, FVKESK. The CDR3 DNA reads as TGTGCCAGCAGTCGACAGGGGCTAGGGACTGAAGCTTTCTTT. Encoded protein: CASSRQGLGTEAFF.

The V and J genes are TRBV9 and TRBJ2-7, with D possibly being TRBD1 (6 bases). In germline, CDR1 is SGDLS, CDR2 YYNGEE. This CDR3 region has 13 residues. Trimming removed 3 bases at V and 3 bases at J, with 10 bases between. CDR3 region: CASSGGQYYEQYF. In nucleotides, the CDR3 is TGTGCCAGCAGCGGAGGACAGTACTACGAGCAGTACTTC. The complete variable domain, with remaining parts taken from reference TRBV9 and TRBJ2-7, reads DSGVTQTPKHLITATGQRVTLRCSPRSGDLSVYWYQQSLDQGLQFLIQYYNGEERAKGNILERFSAQQFPDLHSELNLSSLELGDSALYFCASSGGQYYEQYFGPGTRLTVT.

This sequence joins TRBV6-1 and TRBJ1-2; D gene unclear. V dropped 2 bases and J dropped 4 bases, with 14 bases sitting between them. The germline V gene has CDR1 MNHNS and CDR2 SASEGT. This CDR3 comprises 15 residues. The CDR3 bases are TGTGCCAGCAGTGAAAGTAGCGCCGGCGGCTATGGCTACACCTTC. Its protein product is CASSESSAGGYGYTF.

The chain couples TRBV10-3 to TRBJ1-2; TRBD1 agrees at 7 bases. The V gene end was trimmed by 2 bases and the J gene end by 3 bases; junction bases not matched to a gene: 3. Germline V gives CDR1 ENHRY, CDR2 SYGVKD. This CDR3 is built from 14 residues. DNA for the CDR3: TGTGCCATCAGTGAGGTCAGGGGGGACTATGGCTACACCTTC. This sequence encodes CAISEVRGDYGYTF.

This clone appeared once. The gene calls are TRBV28 and TRBJ2-5; D might be TRBD1 (6 bases). Germline values: CDR1 MDHEN, CDR2 SYDVKM. The CDR3 is 14 amino acids. Trimming cost V 6 bases and J 5 bases, with 16 bases left between them. The CDR3 nucleotides read TGTGCCAGCAGGATCCTGGGGGCTGTGGAGACCCAGTACTTC. It encodes CASRILGAVETQYF.

The chain has TRBV19 and TRBJ2-3, with 10 positions matching TRBD1. CDR3 size: 15 residues. Per germline, CDR1 LNHDA and CDR2 SQIVND (reference sequence). With 3 bases clipped from V and 5 bases from J, the junction kept 5 bases outside the gene matches. The DNA for the CDR3 is TGTGCCAGTAGTATGGCAGGGACAGGGGTAGATACGCAGTATTTT. This gives the protein CASSMAGTGVDTQYF.

In its sample, this clone was seen once. The chain carries TRBV12-5 and TRBJ1-1, with TRBD1 as a possible D gene (6 bases). Germline V lookup: CDR1 LGHNT, CDR2 FRNRAP. Trimming shortened V by 1 base and J by 3 bases, and 9 bases separated the two germline ends. The CDR3 sequence is 14 residues long. DNA of the CDR3: TGTGCTAGTGGTTTGGACAGGGTAGACACTGAAGCTTTCTTT. It yields the protein CASGLDRVDTEAFF.

The genes are TRBV5-1 and TRBJ1-5; possible D gene TRBD1, 5 bases. The germline V gene encodes CDR1 SGHRS and CDR2 YFSETQ. The germline V and J ends were trimmed by 0 bases and 10 bases, with 11 bases remaining between them. The CDR3 length is 13 residues. CDR3 residues: CASSLDSGGPQHF. The CDR3 region has the DNA TGCGCCAGCAGCTTGGATTCCGGGGGTCCCCAGCATTTT.

The rearrangement uses TRBV19 and TRBJ1-3, with 7 bases aligning to TRBD1. V shed 8 bases, J shed 2 bases, and the junction held 6 bases outside the gene matches. Germline V lookup: CDR1 LNHDA, CDR2 SQIVND (reference sequence). This CDR3 contains 14 residues. This CDR3 is CASQGQVPGNTIYF. DNA for the CDR3: TGTGCCAGTCAAGGACAGGTACCTGGAAACACCATATATTTT.

The V and J genes are TRBV19 and TRBJ2-3, with a weak D call TRBD1 (6 bases). Trimming shortened V by 9 bases and J by 2 bases, and 18 bases separated the two germline ends. The CDR3 sequence is 15 residues long. Germline-derived CDR1 and CDR2 are LNHDA and SQIVND (reference sequence). The CDR3 nucleotides are TGTGCCAGCCAGAGGGTACAGGGAACCACAGATACGCAGTATTTT. As protein: CASQRVQGTTDTQYF.